The 12 T cell receptor beta chains reported below all come from one sample, sequenced in a study of blood T cell repertoires in COVID-19. Assay used: immunoSEQ multiplex PCR; TCRdb lists only in-frame clones, some missing. The table includes about 210,000 clones, around 92% detected once. Sequencing input: peripheral blood. These receptors were collected from a man aged 25 to 40 with acute or convalescent COVID-19.

The chain recombines TRBV18 with TRBJ1-3; 9 bases fit TRBD1. The CDR3 totals 17 residues. The J segment lost 0 bases and the V segment lost 1 base, leaving 4 bases of the junction unmatched. Per germline, CDR1 KGHSH and CDR2 LQKENI. CDR3 protein: CASSPRQGGNSGNTIYF. The CDR3 DNA sequence: TGTGCCAGCTCACCACGACAGGGGGGTAACTCTGGAAACACCATATATTTT.

The chain uses TRBV5-1 and TRBJ1-1; 9 nucleotides agree with TRBD1. This CDR3 comprises 14 residues. Germline V gene sequence: CDR1 SGHRS, CDR2 YFSETQ. J gave up 1 base and V 5 bases, and 3 bases lay outside the gene matches. The CDR3 bases are TGCGCCAGCAGTTCACAGGGGGCGAACACTGAAGCTTTCTTT. Translation gives CASSSQGANTEAFF.

The chain couples TRBV6-6 to TRBJ2-3; 11 positions agree with TRBD2. CDR3 length: 15 residues. Trimming cost V 8 bases and J 2 bases; bases outside gene matches: 6. CDR1 and CDR2 from the germline V gene are MNHNY and SVGAGI (reference sequence). Written as DNA, the CDR3 is TGTGCCAGCGGGGCTAGCGGGGGGCCCACAGATACGCAGTATTTT. It yields the protein CASGASGGPTDTQYF.

The rearrangement uses TRBV3-1 (or the pseudogene TRBV3-2) and TRBJ2-6; weak D call: TRBD1 (5 bases). V was trimmed by 5 bases and J by 4 bases, leaving 15 bases between them. CDR1 LGHDT and CDR2 YNNKEL come from the germline V gene (reference sequence). This CDR3 has 16 residues. The chain's CDR3 is CASSRDSFTGANVLTF. The DNA of the CDR3 is TGTGCCAGCAGCAGAGACAGCTTTACCGGGGCCAACGTCCTGACTTTC.

The V gene is TRBV28, the J gene TRBJ1-2, with 7 bases lining up with TRBD1. Germline V gene data show CDR1 as MDHEN and CDR2 as SYDVKM. CDR3 length equals 14 residues. Germline trimming cut 8 bases from V and 2 bases from J; bases unmatched to any gene: 8. Written as DNA, the CDR3 is TGTGCCAGCCGACAAATGGGACAGAACTATGGCTACACCTTC. Its translation: CASRQMGQNYGYTF.

The rearrangement joins TRBV10-2 to TRBJ1-1; D remains ambiguous. Germline CDR1 WSHSY, CDR2 SAAADI. The V gene lost 1 base and the J gene lost 4 bases, with 10 bases spanning the gap. The CDR3 covers 14 residues. CDR3 sequence: CASSEWAGSTEAFF. In DNA, the CDR3 is TGCGCCAGCAGTGAGTGGGCGGGGAGCACTGAAGCTTTCTTT.

V usage is TRBV27 and J usage is TRBJ2-2, with 8 positions matching TRBD1. Germline V lookup: CDR1 MNHEY, CDR2 SMNVEV (reference sequence). J lost 5 bases, V lost 11 bases, and 7 bases had no gene match. This CDR3 has 13 residues. The CDR3 loop reads CASRTGLTGELFF. The CDR3 coding sequence is TGTGCCTCCCGGACAGGGCTAACCGGGGAGCTGTTTTTT.

The chain carries TRBV5-5 and TRBJ2-2, with D possibly being TRBD2 (7 bases). V was clipped by 4 bases and J by 6 bases, with 16 bases between them. The CDR3 consists of 15 residues. Germline V lookup: CDR1 SGHKS, CDR2 YYEKEE (reference sequence). CDR3 amino acids: CASSQREQGSGELFF. The CDR3, as DNA: TGTGCCAGCAGCCAGCGGGAACAGGGCTCCGGGGAGCTGTTTTTT.

This clone occurred once. V usage is TRBV4-1 and J usage is TRBJ1-5; 7 nucleotides match TRBD1. The J segment lost 6 bases and the V segment lost 4 bases, leaving 9 bases of the junction unmatched. The CDR3 covers 15 residues. Germline lookup yields CDR1 MGHRA and CDR2 YSYEKL. The CDR3 reads CASSPEDREFQPQHF. The CDR3 nucleotides read TGCGCCAGCAGCCCGGAAGACAGGGAGTTTCAGCCCCAGCATTTT.

This chain links TRBV5-1 with TRBJ1-1, with D unresolved. From germline, CDR1 is SGHRS and CDR2 YFSETQ. Deletions cut 2 bases from V and 7 bases from J, with 12 bases between. The CDR3 runs to 13 residues. The CDR3, as DNA: TGCGCCAGCAGCTTTGAGGCGGAACTTGAAGCTTTCTTT. Translating gives CASSFEAELEAFF.

The count of this clone is one. The chain joins TRBV5-1 to TRBJ1-1; maybe TRBD1 (5 bases). V was pared by 0 bases and J by 1 base, with 10 bases between. This CDR3 contains 15 residues. From germline, CDR1 is SGHRS and CDR2 YFSETQ. DNA for the CDR3: TGCGCCAGCAGCTTGGGTGGGGGAGGGAACACTGAAGCTTTCTTT. Amino acids: CASSLGGGGNTEAFF.

This clone came up once. The chain joins TRBV6-4 to TRBJ1-5; no clear D gene. V gave up 6 bases and J gave up 1 base, with 7 bases separating them. The CDR3 consists of 13 residues. Per germline, CDR1 MRHNA and CDR2 SNTAGT. The CDR3 sequence: CASSWASNQPQHF. The CDR3, as DNA: TGTGCCAGCAGCTGGGCGAGCAATCAGCCCCAGCATTTT.